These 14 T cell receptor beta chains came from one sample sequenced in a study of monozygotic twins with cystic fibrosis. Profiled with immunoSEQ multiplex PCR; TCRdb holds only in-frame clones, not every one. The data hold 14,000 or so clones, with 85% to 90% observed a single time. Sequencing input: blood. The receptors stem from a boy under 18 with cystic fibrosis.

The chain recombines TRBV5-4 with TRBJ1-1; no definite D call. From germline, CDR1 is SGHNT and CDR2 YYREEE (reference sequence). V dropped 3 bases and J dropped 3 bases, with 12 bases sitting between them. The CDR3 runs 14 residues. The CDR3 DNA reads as TGTGCCAGCAGCTCATACGGGTCTCACACTGAAGCTTTCTTT. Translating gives CASSSYGSHTEAFF. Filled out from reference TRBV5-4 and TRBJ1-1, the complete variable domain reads ETGVTQSPTHLIKTRGQQVTLRCSSQSGHNTVSWYQQALGQGPQFIFQYYREEENGRGNFPPRFSGLQFPNYSSELNVNALELDDSALYLCASSSYGSHTEAFFGQGTRLTVV.

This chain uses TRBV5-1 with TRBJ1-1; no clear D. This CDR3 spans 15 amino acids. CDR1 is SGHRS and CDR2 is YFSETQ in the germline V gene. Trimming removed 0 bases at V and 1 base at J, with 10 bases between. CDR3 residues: CASSLDTRPNTEAFF. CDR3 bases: TGCGCCAGCAGCTTGGACACGAGACCGAACACTGAAGCTTTCTTT.

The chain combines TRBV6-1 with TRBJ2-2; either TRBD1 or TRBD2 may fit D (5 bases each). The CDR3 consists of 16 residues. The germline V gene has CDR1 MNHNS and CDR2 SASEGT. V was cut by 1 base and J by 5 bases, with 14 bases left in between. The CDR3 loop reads CASSEVGDVLTGELFF. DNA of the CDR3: TGTGCCAGCAGTGAAGTCGGGGACGTGTTAACCGGGGAGCTGTTTTTT.

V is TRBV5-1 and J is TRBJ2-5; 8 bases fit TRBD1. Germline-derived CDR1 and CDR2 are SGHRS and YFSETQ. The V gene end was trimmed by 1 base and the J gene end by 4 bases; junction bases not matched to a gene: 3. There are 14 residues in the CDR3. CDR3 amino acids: CASSLTDRGETQYF. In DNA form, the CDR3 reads TGCGCCAGCAGCTTGACCGACAGGGGAGAGACCCAGTACTTC.

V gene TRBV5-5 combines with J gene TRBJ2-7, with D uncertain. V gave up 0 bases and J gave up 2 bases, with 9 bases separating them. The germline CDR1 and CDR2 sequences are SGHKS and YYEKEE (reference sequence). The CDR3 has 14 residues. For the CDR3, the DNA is TGTGCCAGCAGCTTGGTCCGGACCCCCTACGAGCAGTACTTC. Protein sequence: CASSLVRTPYEQYF.

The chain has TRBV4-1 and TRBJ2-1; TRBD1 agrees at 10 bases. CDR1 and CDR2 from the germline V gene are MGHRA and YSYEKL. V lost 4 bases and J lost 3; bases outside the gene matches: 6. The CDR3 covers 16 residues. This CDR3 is CASSPPGTGVYNEQFF. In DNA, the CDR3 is TGCGCCAGCAGCCCACCCGGGACAGGGGTCTACAATGAGCAGTTCTTC.

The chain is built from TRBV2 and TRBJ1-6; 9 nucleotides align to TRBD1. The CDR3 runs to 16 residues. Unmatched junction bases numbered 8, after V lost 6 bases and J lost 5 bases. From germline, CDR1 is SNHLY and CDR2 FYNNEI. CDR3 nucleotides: TGTGCCAGCAGCAACAGGGGGCTGTTAAATAATTCACCCCTCCACTTT. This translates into CASSNRGLLNNSPLHF.

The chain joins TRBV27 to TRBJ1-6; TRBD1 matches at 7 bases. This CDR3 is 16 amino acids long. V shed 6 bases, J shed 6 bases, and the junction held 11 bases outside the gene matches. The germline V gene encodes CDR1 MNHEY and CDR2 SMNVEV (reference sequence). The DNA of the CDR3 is TGTGCCAGCAGCCCAGGGGGAGGGGGATTTAATTCACCCCTCCACTTT. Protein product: CASSPGGGGFNSPLHF.

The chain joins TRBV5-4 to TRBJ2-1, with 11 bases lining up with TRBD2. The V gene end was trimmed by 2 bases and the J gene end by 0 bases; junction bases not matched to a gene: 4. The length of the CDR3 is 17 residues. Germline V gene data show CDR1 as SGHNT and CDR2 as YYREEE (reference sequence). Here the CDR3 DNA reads TGTGCCAGCAGCTTATCTAGCGGGGGGAGCTCCTACAATGAGCAGTTCTTC. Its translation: CASSLSSGGSSYNEQFF.

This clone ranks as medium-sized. CDR3 residues: CASSQDKGIYEQYF. CDR3 coding DNA: TGCGCCAGCAGCCAAGATAAGGGGATCTACGAGCAGTACTTC. The chain combines TRBV4-1 with TRBJ2-7, with a weak D call TRBD1 (5 bases). This CDR3 is built from 14 residues. The ends were cut back, 0 bases at V and 3 bases at J, with 9 bases in the middle. The germline gives CDR1 MGHRA, CDR2 YSYEKL.

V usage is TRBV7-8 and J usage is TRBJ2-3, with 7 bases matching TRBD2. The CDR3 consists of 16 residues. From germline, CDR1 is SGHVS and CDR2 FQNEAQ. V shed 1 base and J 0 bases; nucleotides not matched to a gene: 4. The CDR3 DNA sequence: TGTGCCAGCAGCTTAGGGGCGGGAGCTAGCACAGATACGCAGTATTTT. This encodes CASSLGAGASTDTQYF.

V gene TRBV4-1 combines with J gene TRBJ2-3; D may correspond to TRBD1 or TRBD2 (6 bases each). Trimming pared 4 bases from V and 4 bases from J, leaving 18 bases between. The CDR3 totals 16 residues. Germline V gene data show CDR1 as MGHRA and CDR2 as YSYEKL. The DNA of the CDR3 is TGCGCCAGCAGCCCTGCCGGGAGTGGGGGCTCAGATACGCAGTATTTT. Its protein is CASSPAGSGGSDTQYF.

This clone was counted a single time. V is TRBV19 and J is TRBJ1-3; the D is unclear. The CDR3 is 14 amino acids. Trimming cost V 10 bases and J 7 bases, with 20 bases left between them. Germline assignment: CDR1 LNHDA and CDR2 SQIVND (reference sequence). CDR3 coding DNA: TGTGCCACCGCCTACTCCGACCTGGGGAACACCATATATTTT. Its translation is CATAYSDLGNTIYF.

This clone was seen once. The CDR3 DNA is TGTGCCAGTAGGTCTAGCCTGCGGACGGAGTATGGCTACACCTTC. Amino acid sequence: CASRSSLRTEYGYTF. This chain links TRBV19 with TRBJ1-2; D remains ambiguous. Trimming took 6 bases from V and 5 from J, leaving 19 bases between them. Per the germline V gene, CDR1 is LNHDA and CDR2 is SQIVND (reference sequence). The CDR3 consists of 15 residues.